This TCR beta chain was captured by sequencing in a study of blood T cell repertoires in COVID-19. Study-level background: From the United States, Italy and Spain came samples of acute and convalescent COVID-19.

As originally analysed: Estimation of nucleated cell counts relied on the amplification of reference gene primers. The data were produced by immunoSEQ multiplex PCR, yet TCRdb's version contains in-frame clones alone and is incomplete. V, J and clone size are those of that table, while D and trimming were read from the DNA. The table has around 400,000 clones, nearly 90% seen once. The CDR3 consists of 15 residues. V lost 4 bases and J lost 0, with 10 bases in between. Germline loops: CDR1 SGHTA, CDR2 FQGTGA. Recruitment covered some 25 US areas and drew participants whose ages spanned roughly 18 to 90 years. In the 2 weeks before study entry, exposed participants met a COVID-19 case, which was PCR-confirmed or clinician-diagnosed.

The genes are TRBV7-3 and TRBJ2-1; D is perhaps TRBD2 (5 bases). The sequence was collected from a woman under 30 who had been exposed to COVID-19. Sequences were obtained from PBMCs or T cells enriched from blood (not recorded which). The CDR3 nucleotides read TGTGCCAGCAGCTCCACCCGGGGCTCCTACAATGAGCAGTTCTTC. Amino acids: CASSSTRGSYNEQFF.